This TCR beta chain emerged from a study of blood T cell repertoires in COVID-19. At the level of the study: Acute and convalescent COVID-19 specimens originated in the United States, Italy and Spain. The analysed material was cDNA or gDNA that came from T cells, B-cell-depleted T cells, or PBMCs.

With 5 bases clipped from V and 4 bases from J, the junction kept 7 bases outside the gene matches. Germline V gene lookup returns CDR1 SEHNR and CDR2 FQNEAQ (reference sequence). The CDR3 has 14 amino acids. In the authors' methods: Reference gene primer amplification yielded estimated nucleated cell counts. Measured with immunoSEQ multiplex PCR; TCRdb has only the in-frame clones, and not every one. V and J calls and clone size come straight from that table; D and trimming were deduced from the DNA. The sample lists 65,000 to 90,000 clones; 82% were seen once. The genes are TRBV7-9 and TRBJ1-1; TRBD1 matches 7 bases. Sequenced: peripheral blood. This TCR came from a woman aged 55 to 70 with acute or convalescent COVID-19. CDR3: CASSVSTGSTEAFF. The CDR3 DNA follows: TGTGCCAGCAGCGTGTCGACAGGGTCCACTGAAGCTTTCTTT.